This T cell receptor (beta chain) was recovered during a study of shared clonotypes between healthy human individuals. Sorted-subset replicate PCRs used about 180 ng DNA, approximately 27,000 T cell genomes. The table came from immunoSEQ multiplex PCR; TCRdb's copy has only in-frame clones and leaves some out. The sample lists roughly 1 million clones; about 77% were seen once. In regard to this clone: Antigen: not known.

CD45RA+ naive and CD45RA-negative memory subsets were separated from CD4+ cells. Study-wide results and caveats: Though the depth was large, rarefaction showed that sorted-subset sequencing was incomplete. Richness estimates generally favored naive over memory subsets.

The CDR3 covers 14 residues. The V gene lost 7 bases and the J gene lost 4 bases, with 16 bases spanning the gap. Germline CDR1 is MNHEY and CDR2 is SMNVEV (reference sequence). The rearrangement links TRBV27 to TRBJ1-1, with D maybe TRBD1 (6 bases). The sequencing input was memory CD4+ T cells sorted from blood. Subset of the sample: CD45RA-negative fraction. The source of this sequence is a man younger than 35 in good health. The CDR3 nucleotides read TGTGCCAGCATGGCGGGGGGCGTCGGCACTGAAGCTTTCTTT. It codes for CASMAGGVGTEAFF.